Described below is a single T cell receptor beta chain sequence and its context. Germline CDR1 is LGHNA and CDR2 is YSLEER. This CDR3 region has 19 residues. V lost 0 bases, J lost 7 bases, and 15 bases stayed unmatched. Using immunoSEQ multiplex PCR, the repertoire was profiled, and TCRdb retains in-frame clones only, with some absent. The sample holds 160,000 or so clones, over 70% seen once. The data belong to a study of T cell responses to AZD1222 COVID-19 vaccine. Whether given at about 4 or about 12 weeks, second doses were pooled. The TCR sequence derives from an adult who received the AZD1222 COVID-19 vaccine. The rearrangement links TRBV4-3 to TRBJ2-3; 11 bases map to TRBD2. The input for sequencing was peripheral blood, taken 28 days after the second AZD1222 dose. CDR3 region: CASSQERSLAGGQPYTQYF. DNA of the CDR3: TGCGCCAGCAGCCAAGAGAGGTCGCTAGCGGGAGGCCAACCGTATACGCAGTATTTT.